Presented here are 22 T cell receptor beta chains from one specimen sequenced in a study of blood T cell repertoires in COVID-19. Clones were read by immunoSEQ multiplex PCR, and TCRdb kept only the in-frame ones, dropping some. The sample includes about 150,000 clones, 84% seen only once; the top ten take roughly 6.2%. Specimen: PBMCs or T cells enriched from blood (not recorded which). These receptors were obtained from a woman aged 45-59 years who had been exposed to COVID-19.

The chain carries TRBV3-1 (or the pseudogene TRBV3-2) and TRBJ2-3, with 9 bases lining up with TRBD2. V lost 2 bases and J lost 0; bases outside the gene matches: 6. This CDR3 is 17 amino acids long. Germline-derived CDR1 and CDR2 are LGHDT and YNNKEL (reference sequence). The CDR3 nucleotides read TGTGCCAGCAGCCAATCGACTAGCGGTCCTAGCACAGATACGCAGTATTTT. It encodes CASSQSTSGPSTDTQYF.

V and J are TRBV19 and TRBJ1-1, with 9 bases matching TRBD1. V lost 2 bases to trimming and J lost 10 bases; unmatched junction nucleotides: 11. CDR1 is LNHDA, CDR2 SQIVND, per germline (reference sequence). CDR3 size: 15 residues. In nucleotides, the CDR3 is TGTGCCAGTAGTATAAGGGGGACAGGGAGGGGATCAGCTTTCTTT. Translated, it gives CASSIRGTGRGSAFF.

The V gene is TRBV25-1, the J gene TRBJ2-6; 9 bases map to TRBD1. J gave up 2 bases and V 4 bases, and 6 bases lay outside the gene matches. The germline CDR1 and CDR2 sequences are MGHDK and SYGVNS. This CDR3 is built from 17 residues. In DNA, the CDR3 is TGTGCCAGCAGTGTCACAGGGGGCCGGCCTGGGGCCAACGTCCTGACTTTC. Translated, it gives CASSVTGGRPGANVLTF.

CDR3 DNA: TGTGCCAGCAGCTTGGCGCGGGAGCAGCATGAGCAGTTCTTC. Translation: CASSLAREQHEQFF. V and J are TRBV5-4 and TRBJ2-1; 7 nucleotides align to TRBD2. The germline gives CDR1 SGHNT, CDR2 YYREEE (reference sequence). V lost 0 bases to trimming and J lost 8 bases; unmatched junction nucleotides: 5. CDR3 size: 14 residues.

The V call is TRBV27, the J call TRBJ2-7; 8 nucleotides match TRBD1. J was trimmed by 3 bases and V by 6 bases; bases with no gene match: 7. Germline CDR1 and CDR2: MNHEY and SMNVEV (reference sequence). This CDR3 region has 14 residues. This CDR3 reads CASRWTGYDYEQYF. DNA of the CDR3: TGTGCCAGCAGGTGGACAGGGTATGACTACGAGCAGTACTTC.

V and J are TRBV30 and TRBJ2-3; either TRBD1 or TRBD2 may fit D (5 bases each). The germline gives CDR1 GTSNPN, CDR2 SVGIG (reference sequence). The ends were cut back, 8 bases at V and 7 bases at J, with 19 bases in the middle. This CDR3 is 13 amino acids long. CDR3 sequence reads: CARGGMGHYTQYF. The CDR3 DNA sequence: TGTGCCCGGGGTGGAATGGGGCACTATACGCAGTATTTT.

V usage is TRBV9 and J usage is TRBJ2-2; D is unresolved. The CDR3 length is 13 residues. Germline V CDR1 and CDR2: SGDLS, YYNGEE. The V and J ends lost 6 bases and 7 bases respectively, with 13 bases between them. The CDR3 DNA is TGTGCCAGCACCCTAAGTCTTGGCGGGGAGCTGTTTTTT. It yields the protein CASTLSLGGELFF.

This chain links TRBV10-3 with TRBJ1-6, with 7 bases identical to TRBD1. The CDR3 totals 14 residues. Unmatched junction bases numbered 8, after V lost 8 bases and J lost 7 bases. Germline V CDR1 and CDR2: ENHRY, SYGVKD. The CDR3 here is CAIGETGTNSPLHF. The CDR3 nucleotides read TGTGCCATCGGAGAGACAGGGACAAATTCACCCCTCCACTTT.

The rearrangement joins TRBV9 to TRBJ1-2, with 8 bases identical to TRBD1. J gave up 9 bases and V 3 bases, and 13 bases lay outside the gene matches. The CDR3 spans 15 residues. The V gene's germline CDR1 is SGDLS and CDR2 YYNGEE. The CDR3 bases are TGTGCCAGCAGCGCTGGGGAACAGGGGGTCCATCGCTACACCTTC. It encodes CASSAGEQGVHRYTF.

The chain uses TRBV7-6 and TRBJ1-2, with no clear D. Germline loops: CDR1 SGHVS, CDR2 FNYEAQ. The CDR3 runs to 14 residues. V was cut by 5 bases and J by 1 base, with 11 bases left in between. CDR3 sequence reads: CASSPRGVNYGYTF. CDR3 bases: TGTGCCAGCAGCCCCCGTGGAGTTAACTATGGCTACACCTTC. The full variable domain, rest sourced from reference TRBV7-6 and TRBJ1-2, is GAGVSQSPRYKVTKRGQDVALRCDPISGHVSLYWYRQALGQGPEFLTYFNYEAQQDKSGLPNDRFSAERPEGSISTLTIQRTEQRDSAMYRCASSPRGVNYGYTFGSGTRLTVV.

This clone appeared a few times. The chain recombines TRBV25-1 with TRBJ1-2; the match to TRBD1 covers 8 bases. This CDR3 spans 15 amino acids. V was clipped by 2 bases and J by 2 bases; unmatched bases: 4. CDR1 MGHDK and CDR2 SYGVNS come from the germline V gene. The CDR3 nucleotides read TGTGCCAGCAGTGAAGAAGGACAGGGCAACTATGGCTACACCTTC. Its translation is CASSEEGQGNYGYTF.

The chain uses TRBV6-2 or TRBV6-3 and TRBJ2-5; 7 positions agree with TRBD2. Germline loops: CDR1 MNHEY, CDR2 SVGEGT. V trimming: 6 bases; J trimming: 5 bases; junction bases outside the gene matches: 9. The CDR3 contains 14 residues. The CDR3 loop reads CASSPGLPAETQYF. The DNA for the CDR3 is TGTGCCAGCAGCCCGGGACTACCCGCGGAGACCCAGTACTTC.

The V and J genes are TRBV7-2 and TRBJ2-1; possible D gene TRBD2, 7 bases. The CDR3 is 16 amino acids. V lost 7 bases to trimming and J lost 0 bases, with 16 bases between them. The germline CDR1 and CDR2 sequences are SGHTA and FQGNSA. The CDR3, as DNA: TGTGCCAGCAAATCCCGGGGGGCTAGCTCCTACAATGAGCAGTTCTTC. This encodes CASKSRGASSYNEQFF. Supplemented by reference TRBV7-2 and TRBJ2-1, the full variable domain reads GAGVSQSPSNKVTEKGKDVELRCDPISGHTALYWYRQSLGQGLEFLIYFQGNSAPDKSGLPSDRFSAERTGGSVSTLTIQRTQQEDSAVYLCASKSRGASSYNEQFFGPGTRLTVL.

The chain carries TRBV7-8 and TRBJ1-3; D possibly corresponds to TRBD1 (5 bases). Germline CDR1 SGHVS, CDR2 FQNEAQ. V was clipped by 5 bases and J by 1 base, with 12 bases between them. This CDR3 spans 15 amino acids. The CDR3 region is CASSPPGYSGNTIYF. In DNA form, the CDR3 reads TGTGCCAGCAGCCCCCCAGGGTATTCTGGAAACACCATATATTTT.

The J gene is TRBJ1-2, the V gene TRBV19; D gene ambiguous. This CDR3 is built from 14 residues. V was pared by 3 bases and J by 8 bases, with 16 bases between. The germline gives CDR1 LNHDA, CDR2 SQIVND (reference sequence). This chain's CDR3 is CASSMPGKTSGYTF. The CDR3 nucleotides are TGTGCCAGTAGTATGCCCGGGAAGACAAGCGGCTACACCTTC.

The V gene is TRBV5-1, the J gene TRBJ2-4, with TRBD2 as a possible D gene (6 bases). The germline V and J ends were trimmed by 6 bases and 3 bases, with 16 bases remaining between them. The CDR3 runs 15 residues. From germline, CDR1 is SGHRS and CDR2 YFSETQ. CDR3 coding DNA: TGCGCCAGCACCCTTGGCGGGGCTGGCAAAAACATTCAGTACTTC. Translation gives CASTLGGAGKNIQYF. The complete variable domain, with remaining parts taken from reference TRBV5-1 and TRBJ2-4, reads KAGVTQTPRYLIKTRGQQVTLSCSPISGHRSVSWYQQTPGQGLQFLFEYFSETQRNKGNFPGRFSGRQFSNSRSEMNVSTLELGDSALYLCASTLGGAGKNIQYFGAGTRLSVL.

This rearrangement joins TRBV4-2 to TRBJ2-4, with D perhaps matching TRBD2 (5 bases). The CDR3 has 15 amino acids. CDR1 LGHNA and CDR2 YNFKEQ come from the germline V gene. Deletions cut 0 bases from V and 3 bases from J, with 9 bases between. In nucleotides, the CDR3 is TGTGCCAGCAGCCAAGAACCCGGGGTCAAAAACATTCAGTACTTC. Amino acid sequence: CASSQEPGVKNIQYF.

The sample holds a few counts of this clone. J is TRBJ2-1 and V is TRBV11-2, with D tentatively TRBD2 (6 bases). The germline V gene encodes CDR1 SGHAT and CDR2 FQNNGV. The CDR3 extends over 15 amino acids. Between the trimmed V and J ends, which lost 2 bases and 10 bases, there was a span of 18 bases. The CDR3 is CASSLTRGQTSEQFF. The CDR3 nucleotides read TGTGCCAGCAGCTTAACGCGGGGCCAAACTTCAGAGCAGTTCTTC.

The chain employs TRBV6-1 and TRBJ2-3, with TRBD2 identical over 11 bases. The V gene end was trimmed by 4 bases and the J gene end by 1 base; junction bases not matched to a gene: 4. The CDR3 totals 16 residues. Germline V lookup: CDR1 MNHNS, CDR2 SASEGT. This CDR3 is CASSAVTSGGTDTQYF. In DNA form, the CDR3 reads TGTGCCAGCAGTGCCGTGACTAGCGGGGGCACAGATACGCAGTATTTT.

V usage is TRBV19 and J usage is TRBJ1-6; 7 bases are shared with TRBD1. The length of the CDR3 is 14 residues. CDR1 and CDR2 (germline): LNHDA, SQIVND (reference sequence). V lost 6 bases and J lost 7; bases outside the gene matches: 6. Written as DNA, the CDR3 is TGTGCCAGTAGCTCCGGGACAGAAAATTCACCCCTCCACTTT. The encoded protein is CASSSGTENSPLHF.

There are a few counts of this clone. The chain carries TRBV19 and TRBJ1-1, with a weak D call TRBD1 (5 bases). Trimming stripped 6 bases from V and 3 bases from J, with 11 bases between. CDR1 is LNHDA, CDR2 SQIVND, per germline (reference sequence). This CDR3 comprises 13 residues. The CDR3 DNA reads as TGTGCCAGTAGGGCAGACAGAGACACTGAAGCTTTCTTT. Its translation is CASRADRDTEAFF.

CDR3 in amino acids: CASSLLSVPIGGSYTGELFF. For the CDR3, the DNA is TGTGCCAGCAGTTTATTATCTGTCCCGATTGGAGGGTCCTACACCGGGGAGCTGTTTTTT. The chain is built from TRBV27 and TRBJ2-2; D might be TRBD2 (6 bases). Trimming removed 1 base at V and 3 bases at J, with 24 bases between. The CDR3 is 20 amino acids. From germline, CDR1 is MNHEY and CDR2 SMNVEV (reference sequence).